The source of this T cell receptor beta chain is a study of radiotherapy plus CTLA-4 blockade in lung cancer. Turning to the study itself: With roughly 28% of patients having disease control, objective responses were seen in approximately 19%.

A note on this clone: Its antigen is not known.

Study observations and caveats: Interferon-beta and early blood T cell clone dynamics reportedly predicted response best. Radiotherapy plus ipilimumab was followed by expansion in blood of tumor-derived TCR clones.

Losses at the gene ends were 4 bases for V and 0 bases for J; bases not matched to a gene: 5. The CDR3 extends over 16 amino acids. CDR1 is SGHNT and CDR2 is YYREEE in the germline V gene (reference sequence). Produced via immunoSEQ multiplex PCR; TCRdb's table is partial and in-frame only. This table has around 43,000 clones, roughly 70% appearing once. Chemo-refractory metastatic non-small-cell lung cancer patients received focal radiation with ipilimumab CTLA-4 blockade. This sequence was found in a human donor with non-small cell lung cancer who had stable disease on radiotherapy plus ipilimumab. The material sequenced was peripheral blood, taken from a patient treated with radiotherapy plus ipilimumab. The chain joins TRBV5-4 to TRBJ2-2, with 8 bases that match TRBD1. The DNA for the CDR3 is TGTGCCAGCAGCCCATACAGGGGGGCGAACACCGGGGAGCTGTTTTTT. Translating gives CASSPYRGANTGELFF. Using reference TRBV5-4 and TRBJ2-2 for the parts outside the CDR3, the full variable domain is ETGVTQSPTHLIKTRGQQVTLRCSSQSGHNTVSWYQQALGQGPQFIFQYYREEENGRGNFPPRFSGLQFPNYSSELNVNALELDDSALYLCASSPYRGANTGELFFGEGSRLTVL.